One sample yielded the 7 T cell receptor beta chains listed below, sequenced in a study of T cells in Graves' hyperthyroidism and ophthalmopathy. The source material, RNA transcripts, was used to amplify TCR beta CDR3 regions. A first-round RT-PCR of the TCR CDR3 used the HTBI primer set. MiXCR, run by TCRdb on the multiplex PCR reads, gives a single entry per CDR3 protein. The sample records about 600,000 distinct CDR3 sequences, around 16% being singletons. The source material was blood. Receptors were obtained from a woman in her thirties or forties with Graves' ophthalmopathy.

This clonotype occurred a few times. The rearrangement joins TRBV6-2 or TRBV6-3 to TRBJ1-6; D remains unclear. Looked up from germline, CDR1 is MNHEY and CDR2 is SVGEGT. V lost 2 bases to trimming and J lost 10 bases, with 15 bases between them. The CDR3 totals 15 residues. The DNA of the CDR3 is TGTGCCAGCAGTTACCGGGGTAACGGTAACTCACCCCTCCACTTT. Translated: CASSYRGNGNSPLHF.

This clonotype has ten or more counts. The V and J genes are TRBV20-1 and TRBJ2-5; D remains unclear. This CDR3 comprises 13 residues. Germline V lookup: CDR1 DFQATT, CDR2 SNEGSKA (reference sequence). Trimming removed 3 bases at V and 0 bases at J, with 8 bases between. The CDR3 region has the DNA TGCAGTGCTAGTGTTACGTACCAAGAGACCCAGTACTTC. Its protein product is CSASVTYQETQYF.

The V gene is TRBV4-2, the J gene TRBJ2-7, with D uncertain. The J call is doubtful: the DNA matches TRBJ2-1 better. The CDR3 consists of 15 residues. Germline-derived CDR1 and CDR2 are LGHNA and YNFKEQ. CDR3 residues: CASSQVGSYSYEQFF. Here the CDR3 DNA reads TGTGCCAGCAGCCAAGTAGGTTCATACTCCTACGAGCAGTTCTTC.

This clonotype was counted ten times or more. The rearrangement uses TRBV5-1 and TRBJ2-7, with TRBD1 as a possible D gene (6 bases). Trimming removed 4 bases from V and 3 bases from J, with 20 bases in between. The CDR3 spans 16 residues. Germline lookup yields CDR1 SGHRS and CDR2 YFSETQ. As DNA, the CDR3 is TGCGCCAGCAGCGCCAATGCAGGGGTGGCGAGCTACGAGCAGTACTTC. Its protein is CASSANAGVASYEQYF.

This clonotype was recorded at least ten times. The chain has TRBV24-1 and TRBJ2-3; 12 nucleotides agree with TRBD2. This CDR3 has 19 amino acids. The germline gives CDR1 KGHDR, CDR2 SFDVKD. V shed 5 bases and J 4 bases; nucleotides not matched to a gene: 15. The CDR3 protein is CATSVAPGLAGQQADTQYF. The DNA of the CDR3 is TGTGCCACCAGTGTCGCTCCGGGACTAGCGGGCCAACAGGCAGATACGCAGTATTTT.

In its sample, this clonotype was seen many times. The V and J genes are TRBV20-1 and TRBJ2-1; 12 bases match TRBD2. V shed 1 base and J 9 bases; nucleotides not matched to a gene: 7. Germline-derived CDR1 and CDR2 are DFQATT and SNEGSKA (reference sequence). The CDR3 runs 15 residues. CDR3 amino acids: CSARGGGLAGGEQFF. The CDR3 bases are TGCAGTGCTAGAGGGGGGGGACTAGCGGGTGGTGAGCAGTTCTTC.

In its sample, this clonotype was seen many times. The chain joins TRBV2 to TRBJ2-3, with D perhaps TRBD1 (6 bases). CDR3 length: 14 amino acids. Germline V gene data show CDR1 as SNHLY and CDR2 as FYNNEI. V lost 4 bases and J lost 0, with 8 bases in between. Written as DNA, the CDR3 is TGTGCCAGCAGTGGACAGGCTAGCACAGATACGCAGTATTTT. Amino acids: CASSGQASTDTQYF.